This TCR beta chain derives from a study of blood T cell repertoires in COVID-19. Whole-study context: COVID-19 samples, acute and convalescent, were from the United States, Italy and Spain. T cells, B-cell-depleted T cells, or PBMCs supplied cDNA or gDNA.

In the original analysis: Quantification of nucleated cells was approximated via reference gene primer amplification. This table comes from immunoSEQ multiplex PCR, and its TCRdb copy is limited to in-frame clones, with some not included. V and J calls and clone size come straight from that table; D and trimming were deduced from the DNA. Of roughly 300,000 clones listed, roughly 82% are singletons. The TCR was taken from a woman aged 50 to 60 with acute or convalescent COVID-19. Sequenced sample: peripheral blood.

CDR3 nucleotides: TGTGCCACCAGTGATTCGTGGAGCAAAAACATTCAGTACTTC. Amino acids: CATSDSWSKNIQYF. The chain carries TRBV24-1 and TRBJ2-4; D gene unclear. The length of the CDR3 is 14 residues. The V end was cut by 2 bases, the J end by 3 bases, with 7 bases between. Per the germline V gene, CDR1 is KGHDR and CDR2 is SFDVKD.